Listed below are T cell receptor beta chains from one sample, sequenced in a study of human T cells and chemical hapten exposure. MiXCR was run by TCRdb on the RACE reads, yielding one entry per CDR3 protein. Among tens of thousands of distinct CDR3 sequences, 10% to 15% were seen once, and the ten largest hold around 3.2%. Here the sequenced sample was whole blood, taken in connection with sensitization to the hapten diphenylcyclopropenone (DPC). The receptors come from a woman aged 60-70 years with alopecia areata. Some clones in this sample may be carry-over from other donors' samples. Each CDR3 is given with its conserved first and last residue. The D gene is left open where the match is weak. The size field is filled for only some rows; it gives once, few, many or a size class.

abundance: few; d_gene: .; j_gene: TRBJ2-1; v_gene: TRBV30; CDR3nt: TGTGCCTGGAGTAGTAGGGGTAGCTCCTACAATGAGCAGTTCTTC; CDR3aa: CAWSSRGSSYNEQFF
abundance: few; d_gene: .; j_gene: TRBJ1-1; v_gene: TRBV5-1; CDR3nt: TGCGCCAGCAGCTTGGAAGGGGTATCGGGTGAAGCTTTCTTT; CDR3aa: CASSLEGVSGEAFF
abundance: few; d_gene: TRBD2; j_gene: TRBJ2-2; v_gene: TRBV7-9; CDR3nt: TGTGCCAGCAGCTTACGGTCTAGCGGGCCCACCGGGGAGCTGTTTTTT; CDR3aa: CASSLRSSGPTGELFF
abundance: many; d_gene: .; j_gene: TRBJ2-5; v_gene: TRBV5-4; CDR3nt: TGTGCCAGCAGCTTCGGACGGTACCAAGAGACCCAGTACTTC; CDR3aa: CASSFGRYQETQYF
abundance: many; d_gene: .; j_gene: TRBJ2-1; v_gene: TRBV18; CDR3nt: TGTGCCAGCTCACCTGACATTGGGTATGAGCAGTTCTTC; CDR3aa: CASSPDIGYEQFF
abundance: .; d_gene: TRBD1; j_gene: TRBJ2-3; v_gene: TRBV24-1; CDR3nt: TGTGCCACCAGTGATTCGGACAGGCCGGATACGCAGTATTTT; CDR3aa: CATSDSDRPDTQYF
abundance: .; d_gene: .; j_gene: TRBJ1-3; v_gene: TRBV4-2; CDR3nt: TGTGCCAGCAGCCAAGATTCGCGGGGCCAACTATCCTCTGGAAACACCATATATTTT; CDR3aa: CASSQDSRGQLSSGNTIYF
abundance: .; d_gene: .; j_gene: TRBJ1-1; v_gene: TRBV12-3/TRBV12-4; CDR3nt: TGTGCCAGCAGCTATGACGCCCTCGGAGCTGAAGCTTTCTTT; CDR3aa: CASSYDALGAEAFF
abundance: .; d_gene: TRBD1; j_gene: TRBJ2-2; v_gene: TRBV12-3/TRBV12-4; CDR3nt: TGTGCCAGCAGTTGGACAGGGGGCGGCGGGGAGCTGTTTTTT; CDR3aa: CASSWTGGGGELFF
abundance: .; d_gene: TRBD1; j_gene: TRBJ1-6; v_gene: TRBV7-2; CDR3nt: TGTGCCAGCAGCTTAGTGTTTAGGGACAGGGGCAGCTCACCCCTCCACTTT; CDR3aa: CASSLVFRDRGSSPLHF
abundance: many; d_gene: .; j_gene: TRBJ1-2; v_gene: TRBV2; CDR3nt: TGTGCCATTGAGGGGCAGACCCCATATGGCTACACCTTC; CDR3aa: CAIEGQTPYGYTF
abundance: many; d_gene: .; j_gene: TRBJ1-1; v_gene: TRBV9; CDR3nt: TGTGCCAGCAGCGTAGGGGCCGACTCTGAAGCTTTCTTT; CDR3aa: CASSVGADSEAFF
abundance: few; d_gene: TRBD2; j_gene: TRBJ2-3; v_gene: TRBV3-1; CDR3nt: TGTGCCAGCAGCCAGCTAGCGGGGGGGACCACAGATACGCAGTATTTT; CDR3aa: CASSQLAGGTTDTQYF
abundance: few; d_gene: TRBD1; j_gene: TRBJ1-1; v_gene: TRBV5-1; CDR3nt: TGCGCCAGCAGCCAGGGACAGGGGGCGAACACTGAAGCTTTCTTT; CDR3aa: CASSQGQGANTEAFF
abundance: .; d_gene: .; j_gene: TRBJ1-1; v_gene: TRBV7-9; CDR3nt: TGTGCCAGCAGCTTAGATCCGTTCACTGAAGCTTTCTTT; CDR3aa: CASSLDPFTEAFF
abundance: .; d_gene: .; j_gene: TRBJ1-1; v_gene: TRBV3-1; CDR3nt: TGTGCCAGCAGCCAAGCGGTCAGGAACACTGAAGCTTTCTTT; CDR3aa: CASSQAVRNTEAFF
abundance: many; d_gene: .; j_gene: TRBJ2-1; v_gene: TRBV6-4; CDR3nt: TGTGCCAGCAGTTACAACCGGGACTCCGGGGGCCAGTTCTTC; CDR3aa: CASSYNRDSGGQFF
abundance: .; d_gene: TRBD2; j_gene: TRBJ2-3; v_gene: TRBV7-2; CDR3nt: TGTGCCAGCAAACTAGCGGGGACGGATACGCAGTATTTT; CDR3aa: CASKLAGTDTQYF
abundance: .; d_gene: .; j_gene: TRBJ2-5; v_gene: TRBV11-2; CDR3nt: TGTGCCAGCAGCTGGCTAGGACAGAGAGAAGAGACCCAGTACTTC; CDR3aa: CASSWLGQREETQYF
abundance: few; d_gene: TRBD1; j_gene: TRBJ1-1; v_gene: TRBV18; CDR3nt: TGTGCCAGCTCAGGTACAGGGGGCGCGGGCACTGAAGCTTTCTTT; CDR3aa: CASSGTGGAGTEAFF
abundance: many; d_gene: .; j_gene: TRBJ2-7; v_gene: TRBV6-1; CDR3nt: TGTGCCAGCAGTTCCGGGGAAGGTTTGATCTACGAGCAGTACTTC; CDR3aa: CASSSGEGLIYEQYF
abundance: few; d_gene: .; j_gene: TRBJ2-5; v_gene: TRBV10-2; CDR3nt: TGCGCCAGCACGAGGTATCCAGAGACCCAGTACTTC; CDR3aa: CASTRYPETQYF
abundance: many; d_gene: .; j_gene: TRBJ1-2; v_gene: TRBV7-9; CDR3nt: TGTGCCAGCAGCTTAGTAGGGGCTAACTATGGCTACACCTTC; CDR3aa: CASSLVGANYGYTF
abundance: .; d_gene: TRBD1; j_gene: TRBJ2-1; v_gene: TRBV7-9; CDR3nt: TGTGCCAGCAGCTTGGGACAGGGTTTGGAAACCACCTTCAATGAGCAGTTCTTC; CDR3aa: CASSLGQGLETTFNEQFF
abundance: many; d_gene: .; j_gene: TRBJ1-4; v_gene: TRBV5-1; CDR3nt: TGCGCCAGCAGCTTTGGGACGAGCCATGAAAAACTGTTTTTT; CDR3aa: CASSFGTSHEKLFF
abundance: many; d_gene: .; j_gene: TRBJ2-7; v_gene: TRBV6-6; CDR3nt: TGTGCCAGCAGTTCCGGGGGATCCTACGAGCAGTACTTC; CDR3aa: CASSSGGSYEQYF
abundance: many; d_gene: .; j_gene: TRBJ1-1; v_gene: TRBV29-1; CDR3nt: TGCAGTTTTGCGGCCATGGAGGGGACTGAAGCTTTCTTT; CDR3aa: CSFAAMEGTEAFF
abundance: .; d_gene: TRBD1; j_gene: TRBJ2-2; v_gene: TRBV5-1; CDR3nt: TGCGCCAGCAGCGCTACTCAGGGGGCCGGGGAGCTGTTTTTT; CDR3aa: CASSATQGAGELFF
abundance: few; d_gene: .; j_gene: TRBJ2-1; v_gene: TRBV7-2; CDR3nt: TGTGCCAGCACCACAGGGAGCTCCTACAATGAGCAGTTCTTC; CDR3aa: CASTTGSSYNEQFF
abundance: many; d_gene: .; j_gene: TRBJ1-5; v_gene: TRBV18; CDR3nt: TGTGCCAGCTCACCAGGGACGAATCAGCCCCAGCATTTT; CDR3aa: CASSPGTNQPQHF
abundance: .; d_gene: .; j_gene: TRBJ1-1; v_gene: TRBV10-2; CDR3nt: TGCGCCAGCAGTGTTCTGAAGGTGAACACTGAAGCTTTCTTT; CDR3aa: CASSVLKVNTEAFF
abundance: many; d_gene: .; j_gene: TRBJ1-1; v_gene: TRBV29-1; CDR3nt: TGCAGCGTTGGTCTGGAGACGAACACTGAAGCTTTCTTT; CDR3aa: CSVGLETNTEAFF
abundance: .; d_gene: .; j_gene: TRBJ1-1; v_gene: TRBV6-2/TRBV6-3; CDR3nt: TGTGCCAGCAGTGGCTTGGGGGCTTTCTTT; CDR3aa: CASSGLGAFF
abundance: many; d_gene: .; j_gene: TRBJ1-1; v_gene: TRBV3-1; CDR3nt: TGTGCCAGCAGGGGGGCCTCCTCAGGGGACACTGAAGCTTTCTTT; CDR3aa: CASRGASSGDTEAFF
abundance: few; d_gene: .; j_gene: TRBJ2-7; v_gene: TRBV28; CDR3nt: TGTGCCAGCAGCCCCGCCCCCAACAGGGTGGACAAGCAGTACTTC; CDR3aa: CASSPAPNRVDKQYF
abundance: few; d_gene: .; j_gene: TRBJ2-3; v_gene: TRBV3-1; CDR3nt: TGTGCCAGCAGCCAAGAGGACGCCACATCCGATACGCAGTATTTT; CDR3aa: CASSQEDATSDTQYF
abundance: many; d_gene: .; j_gene: TRBJ1-5; v_gene: TRBV7-4; CDR3nt: TGTGCCAGCAGCTTATCGGCCGGGAGCAATCAGCCCCAGCATTTT; CDR3aa: CASSLSAGSNQPQHF
abundance: .; d_gene: TRBD1; j_gene: TRBJ2-1; v_gene: TRBV5-4; CDR3nt: TGTGCCAGCAGCCATGGGACAGCAAACAATGAGCAGTTCTTC; CDR3aa: CASSHGTANNEQFF
abundance: many; d_gene: .; j_gene: TRBJ2-2; v_gene: TRBV11-2; CDR3nt: TGTGCCAGCAGCTTAGAGGTTCAAACCGGGGAGCTGTTTTTT; CDR3aa: CASSLEVQTGELFF
abundance: .; d_gene: .; j_gene: TRBJ1-6; v_gene: TRBV7-9; CDR3nt: TGTGCCAGCAGATGGACGGATTCACCCCTCCACTTT; CDR3aa: CASRWTDSPLHF
abundance: .; d_gene: .; j_gene: TRBJ1-5; v_gene: TRBV19; CDR3nt: TGTGCCAGTAGTATCCGCTGGGGTGGTAATCAGCCCCAGCATTTT; CDR3aa: CASSIRWGGNQPQHF
abundance: many; d_gene: .; j_gene: TRBJ2-7; v_gene: TRBV7-3; CDR3nt: TGTGCCAGCAGCTCCGGGACGTTCCCCTACGAGCAGTACTTC; CDR3aa: CASSSGTFPYEQYF
abundance: many; d_gene: .; j_gene: TRBJ1-5; v_gene: TRBV28; CDR3nt: TGTGCCAGCAGTTCCCCAGGCAGGGGCCTCGGGCCCCAGCATTTT; CDR3aa: CASSSPGRGLGPQHF
abundance: .; d_gene: .; j_gene: TRBJ2-6; v_gene: TRBV9; CDR3nt: TGTGCCAGCAGCTTCACGACGGGACTCATGAGCTCTGGGGTCAACGTCCTGACTTTC; CDR3aa: CASSFTTGLMSSGVNVLTF
abundance: few; d_gene: .; j_gene: TRBJ2-2; v_gene: TRBV19; CDR3nt: TGTGCCTCGTCCCAGACACCTCAAGGAGGCGGGGAGCTGTTTTTT; CDR3aa: CASSQTPQGGGELFF
abundance: few; d_gene: .; j_gene: TRBJ2-3; v_gene: TRBV6-2/TRBV6-3; CDR3nt: TGTGCCAGCAGTTACTATTCGGCGGGGGCGAGCACAGATACGCAGTATTTT; CDR3aa: CASSYYSAGASTDTQYF
abundance: .; d_gene: .; j_gene: TRBJ1-5; v_gene: TRBV30; CDR3nt: TGTGCCTGGAAAAGGGGGAATCAGCCCCAGCATTTT; CDR3aa: CAWKRGNQPQHF
abundance: many; d_gene: .; j_gene: TRBJ1-1; v_gene: TRBV10-3; CDR3nt: TGTGCCACCGGAGGGGACGGCGACACTGAAGCTTTCTTT; CDR3aa: CATGGDGDTEAFF
abundance: .; d_gene: TRBD1; j_gene: TRBJ1-2; v_gene: TRBV7-2; CDR3nt: TGTGCCAGCAGCTTAGCGCAACAGGGGTTTCCGATGATTGTCACCTTC; CDR3aa: CASSLAQQGFPMIVTF
abundance: few; d_gene: .; j_gene: TRBJ2-3; v_gene: TRBV19; CDR3nt: TGTGCCAGTAGCGCACTGAACCCTAGCACAGATACGCAGTATTTT; CDR3aa: CASSALNPSTDTQYF
abundance: .; d_gene: .; j_gene: TRBJ2-2; v_gene: TRBV2; CDR3nt: TGTGCCAGCAGTGGCTCTAGGATCAACACCGGGGAGCTGTTTTTT; CDR3aa: CASSGSRINTGELFF